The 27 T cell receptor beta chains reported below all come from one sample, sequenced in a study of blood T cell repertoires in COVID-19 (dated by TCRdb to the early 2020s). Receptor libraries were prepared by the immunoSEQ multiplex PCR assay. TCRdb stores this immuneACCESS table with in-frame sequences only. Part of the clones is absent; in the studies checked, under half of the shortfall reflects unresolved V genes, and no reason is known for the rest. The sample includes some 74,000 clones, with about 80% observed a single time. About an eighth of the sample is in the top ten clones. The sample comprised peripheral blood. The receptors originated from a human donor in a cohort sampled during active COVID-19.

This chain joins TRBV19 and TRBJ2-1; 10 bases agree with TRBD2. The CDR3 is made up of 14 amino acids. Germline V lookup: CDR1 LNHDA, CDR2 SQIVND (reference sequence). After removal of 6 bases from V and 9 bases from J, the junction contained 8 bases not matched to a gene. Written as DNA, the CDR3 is TGTGCCAGTAGCCCTCGACTAGCGGGCGGTGAGCAGTTCTTC. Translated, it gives CASSPRLAGGEQFF. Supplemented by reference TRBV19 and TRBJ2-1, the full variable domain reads DGGITQSPKYLFRKEGQNVTLSCEQNLNHDAMYWYRQDPGQGLRLIYYSQIVNDFQKGDIAEGYSVSREKKESFPLTVTSAQKNPTAFYLCASSPRLAGGEQFFGPGTRLTVL.

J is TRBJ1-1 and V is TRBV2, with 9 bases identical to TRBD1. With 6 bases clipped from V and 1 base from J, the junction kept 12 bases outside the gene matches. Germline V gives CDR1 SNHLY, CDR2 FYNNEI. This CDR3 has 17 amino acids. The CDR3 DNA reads TGTGCCAGCAGAGGGACAGGGCAAAGAGGAGGGAACACTGAAGCTTTCTTT. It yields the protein CASRGTGQRGGNTEAFF.

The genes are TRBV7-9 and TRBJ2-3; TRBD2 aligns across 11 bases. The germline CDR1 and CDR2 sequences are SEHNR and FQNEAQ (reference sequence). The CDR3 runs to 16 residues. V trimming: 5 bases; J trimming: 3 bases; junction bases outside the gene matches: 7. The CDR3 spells CASSPTSGTGTDTQYF. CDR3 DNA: TGTGCCAGCAGCCCGACTAGCGGGACAGGAACAGATACGCAGTATTTT.

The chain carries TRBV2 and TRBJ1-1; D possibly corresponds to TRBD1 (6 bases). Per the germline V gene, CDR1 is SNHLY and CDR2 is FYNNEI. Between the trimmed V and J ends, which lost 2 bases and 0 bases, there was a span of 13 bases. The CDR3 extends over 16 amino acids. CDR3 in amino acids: CASSERGHVVNTEAFF. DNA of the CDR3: TGTGCCAGCAGTGAACGGGGACACGTCGTGAACACTGAAGCTTTCTTT.

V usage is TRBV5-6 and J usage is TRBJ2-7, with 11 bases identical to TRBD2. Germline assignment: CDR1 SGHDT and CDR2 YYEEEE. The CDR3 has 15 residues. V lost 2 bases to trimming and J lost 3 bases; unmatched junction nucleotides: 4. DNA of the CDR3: TGTGCCAGCAGCTTTAGCGGGAGGGCCTACTACGAGCAGTACGTC. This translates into CASSFSGRAYYEQYV.

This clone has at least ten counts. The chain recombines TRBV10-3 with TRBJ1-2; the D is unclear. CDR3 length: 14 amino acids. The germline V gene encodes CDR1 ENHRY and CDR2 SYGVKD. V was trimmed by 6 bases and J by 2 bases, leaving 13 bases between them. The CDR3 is CAIRLAGGNYGYTF. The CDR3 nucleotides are TGTGCCATCAGATTGGCAGGAGGCAACTATGGCTACACCTTC.

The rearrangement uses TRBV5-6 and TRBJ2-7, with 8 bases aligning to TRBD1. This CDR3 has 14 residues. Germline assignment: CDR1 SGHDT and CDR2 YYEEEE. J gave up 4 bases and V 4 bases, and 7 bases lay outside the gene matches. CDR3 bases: TGTGCCAGCAGCCCTACCGACAGGGGTTACGAGCAGTACGTC. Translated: CASSPTDRGYEQYV.

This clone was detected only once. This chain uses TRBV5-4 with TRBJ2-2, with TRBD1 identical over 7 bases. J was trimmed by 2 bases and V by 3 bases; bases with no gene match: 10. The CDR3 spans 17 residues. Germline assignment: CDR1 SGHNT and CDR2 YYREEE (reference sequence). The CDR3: CASSYNLRTGNTGELFF. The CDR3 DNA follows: TGTGCCAGCAGCTACAACCTAAGGACAGGAAACACCGGGGAGCTGTTTTTT. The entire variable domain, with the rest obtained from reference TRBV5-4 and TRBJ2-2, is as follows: ETGVTQSPTHLIKTRGQQVTLRCSSQSGHNTVSWYQQALGQGPQFIFQYYREEENGRGNFPPRFSGLQFPNYSSELNVNALELDDSALYLCASSYNLRTGNTGELFFGEGSRLTVL.

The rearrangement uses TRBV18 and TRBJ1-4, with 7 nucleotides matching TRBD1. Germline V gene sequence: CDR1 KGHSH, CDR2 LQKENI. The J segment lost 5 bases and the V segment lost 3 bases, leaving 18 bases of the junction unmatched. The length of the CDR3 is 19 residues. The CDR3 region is CASSPFAPRGFIENEKLFF. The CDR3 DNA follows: TGTGCCAGCTCACCTTTCGCTCCCAGGGGGTTTATTGAGAATGAAAAACTGTTTTTT.

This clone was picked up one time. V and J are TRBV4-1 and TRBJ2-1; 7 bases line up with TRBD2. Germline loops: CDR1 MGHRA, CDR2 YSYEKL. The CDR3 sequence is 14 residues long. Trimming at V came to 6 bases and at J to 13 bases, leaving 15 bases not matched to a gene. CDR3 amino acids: CASSSQGLVGFQFF. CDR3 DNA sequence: TGCGCCAGCAGTTCCCAAGGACTAGTTGGTTTTCAGTTCTTC.

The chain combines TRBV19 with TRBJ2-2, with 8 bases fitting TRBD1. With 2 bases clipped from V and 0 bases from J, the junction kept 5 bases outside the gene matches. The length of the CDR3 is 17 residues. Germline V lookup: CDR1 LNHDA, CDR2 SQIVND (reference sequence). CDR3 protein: CASSIRDRFPNTGELFF. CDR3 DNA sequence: TGTGCCAGTAGTATAAGGGACAGGTTTCCGAACACCGGGGAGCTGTTTTTT.

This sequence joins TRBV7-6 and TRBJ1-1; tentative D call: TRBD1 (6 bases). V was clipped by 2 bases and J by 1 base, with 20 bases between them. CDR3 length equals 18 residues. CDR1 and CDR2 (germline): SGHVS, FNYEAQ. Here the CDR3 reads CASSLMGATGSRNTEAFF. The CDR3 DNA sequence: TGTGCCAGCAGCTTAATGGGTGCCACAGGGTCAAGGAACACTGAAGCTTTCTTT.

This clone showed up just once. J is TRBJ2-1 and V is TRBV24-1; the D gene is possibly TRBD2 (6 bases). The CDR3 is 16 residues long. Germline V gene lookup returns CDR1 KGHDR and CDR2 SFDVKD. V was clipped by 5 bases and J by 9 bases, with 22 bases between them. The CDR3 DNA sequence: TGTGCCACCAGTGCCGAGACTAGAGGTCCTTATAGTGAGCAGTTCTTC. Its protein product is CATSAETRGPYSEQFF.

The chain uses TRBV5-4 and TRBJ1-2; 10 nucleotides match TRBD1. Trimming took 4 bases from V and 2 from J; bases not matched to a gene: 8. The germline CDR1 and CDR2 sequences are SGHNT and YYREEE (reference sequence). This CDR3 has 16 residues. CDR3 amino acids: CASSKGMGQGNYGYTF. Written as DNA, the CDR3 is TGTGCCAGCAGCAAAGGAATGGGACAGGGGAACTATGGCTACACCTTC.

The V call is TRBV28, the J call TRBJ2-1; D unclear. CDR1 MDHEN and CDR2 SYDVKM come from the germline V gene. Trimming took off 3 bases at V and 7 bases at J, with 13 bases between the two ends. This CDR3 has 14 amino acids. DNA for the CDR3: TGTGCCAGCAGTTTTCCTGCGTCCCTTAATGAGCAGTTCTTC. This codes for CASSFPASLNEQFF.

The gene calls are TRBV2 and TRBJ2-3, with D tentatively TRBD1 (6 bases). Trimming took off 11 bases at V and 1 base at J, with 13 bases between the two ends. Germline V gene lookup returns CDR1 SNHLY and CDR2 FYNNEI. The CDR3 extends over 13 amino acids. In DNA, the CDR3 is TGTGCCGGGGGCAGGGTTGGCACAGATACGCAGTATTTT. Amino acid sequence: CAGGRVGTDTQYF.

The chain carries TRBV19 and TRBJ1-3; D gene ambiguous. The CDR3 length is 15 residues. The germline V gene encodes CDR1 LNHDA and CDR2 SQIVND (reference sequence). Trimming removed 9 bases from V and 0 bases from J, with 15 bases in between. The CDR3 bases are TGTGCCAGCAATCTGGGCAGGTTCTCTGGAAACACCATATATTTT. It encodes CASNLGRFSGNTIYF.

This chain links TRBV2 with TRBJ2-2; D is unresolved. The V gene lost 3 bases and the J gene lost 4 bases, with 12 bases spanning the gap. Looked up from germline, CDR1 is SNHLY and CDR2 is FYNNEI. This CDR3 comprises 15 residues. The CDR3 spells CASSEVRLGTGELFF. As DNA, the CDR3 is TGTGCCAGCAGTGAGGTCCGACTGGGCACCGGGGAGCTGTTTTTT.

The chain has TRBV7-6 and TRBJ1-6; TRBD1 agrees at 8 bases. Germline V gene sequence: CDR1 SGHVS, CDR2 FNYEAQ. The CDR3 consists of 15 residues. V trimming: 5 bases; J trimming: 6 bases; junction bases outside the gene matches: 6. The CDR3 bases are TGTGCCAGCAGCCCCACGACAGGGGTTAATTCACCCCTCCACTTT. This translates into CASSPTTGVNSPLHF.

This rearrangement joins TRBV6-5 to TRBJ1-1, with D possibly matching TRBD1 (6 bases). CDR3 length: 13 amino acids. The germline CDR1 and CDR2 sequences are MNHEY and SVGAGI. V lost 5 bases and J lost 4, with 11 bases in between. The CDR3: CASSNRESTEAFF. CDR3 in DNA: TGTGCCAGCAGTAACAGGGAAAGCACTGAAGCTTTCTTT.

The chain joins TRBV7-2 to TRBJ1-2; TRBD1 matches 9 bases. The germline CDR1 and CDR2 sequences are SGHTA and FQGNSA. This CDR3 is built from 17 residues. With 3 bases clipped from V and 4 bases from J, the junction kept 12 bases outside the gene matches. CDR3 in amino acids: CASSFDKNRGRGYGYTF. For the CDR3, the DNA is TGTGCCAGCAGCTTCGACAAAAACAGGGGGCGCGGCTATGGCTACACCTTC.

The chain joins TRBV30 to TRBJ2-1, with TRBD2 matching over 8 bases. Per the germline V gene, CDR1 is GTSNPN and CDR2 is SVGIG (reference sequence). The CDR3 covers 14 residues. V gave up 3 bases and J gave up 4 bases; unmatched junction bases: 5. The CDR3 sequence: CAWSRGGQYNEQFF. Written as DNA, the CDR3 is TGTGCCTGGAGCCGGGGGGGCCAATACAATGAGCAGTTCTTC.

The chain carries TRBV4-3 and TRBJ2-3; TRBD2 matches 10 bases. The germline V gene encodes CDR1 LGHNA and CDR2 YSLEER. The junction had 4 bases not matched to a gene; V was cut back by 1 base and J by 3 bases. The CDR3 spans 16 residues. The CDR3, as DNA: TGCGCCAGCAGCCAAGGGCCTAGCGGGGGTACAGATACGCAGTATTTT. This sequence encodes CASSQGPSGGTDTQYF.

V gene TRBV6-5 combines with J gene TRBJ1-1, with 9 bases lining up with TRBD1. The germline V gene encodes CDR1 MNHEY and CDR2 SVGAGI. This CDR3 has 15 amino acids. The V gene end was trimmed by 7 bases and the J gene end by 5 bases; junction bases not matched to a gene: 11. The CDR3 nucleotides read TGTGCCAGCAAGTTTCCCGGGACAGGGAAAACTGAAGCTTTCTTT. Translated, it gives CASKFPGTGKTEAFF.

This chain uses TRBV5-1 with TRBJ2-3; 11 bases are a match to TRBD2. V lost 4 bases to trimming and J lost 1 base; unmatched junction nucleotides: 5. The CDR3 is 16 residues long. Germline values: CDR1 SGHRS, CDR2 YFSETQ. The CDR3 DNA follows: TGCGCCAGCAGCCGAGTAGCGGGAGGGGGCACAGATACGCAGTATTTT. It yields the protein CASSRVAGGGTDTQYF.

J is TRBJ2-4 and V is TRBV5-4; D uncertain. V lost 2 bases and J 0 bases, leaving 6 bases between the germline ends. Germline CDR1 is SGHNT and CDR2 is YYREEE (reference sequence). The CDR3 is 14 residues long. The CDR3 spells CASSFNGAKNIQYF. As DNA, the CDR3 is TGTGCCAGCAGCTTTAACGGAGCCAAAAACATTCAGTACTTC.

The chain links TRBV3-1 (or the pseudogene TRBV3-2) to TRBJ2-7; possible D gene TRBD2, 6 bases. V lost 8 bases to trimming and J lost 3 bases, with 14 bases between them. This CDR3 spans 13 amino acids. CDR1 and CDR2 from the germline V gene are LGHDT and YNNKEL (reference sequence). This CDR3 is CASAPPGSYEQYV. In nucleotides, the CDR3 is TGTGCCAGCGCTCCCCCCGGGAGCTACGAGCAGTACGTC.